This T cell receptor beta chain was captured by sequencing in a study of T cells expressing NK-cell markers. Whole-study context: Underlying the TCR beta repertoires were sorted CD3+CD56+NKG2C+, CD3+CD56+NKG2C- and CD3+CD56-NKG2C+ T cells. HCMV serostatus: most of the eight sequenced donors positive, one negative.

Broader study findings: These same clonotypes (in a few donors) also led the CD3+CD56-NKG2C+ fraction. Expanded NKG2C+ T cell clones were not confirmed as HCMV-specific.

TCRdb processed the 5' RACE reads again and assigns one entry to each CDR3 protein, with no DNA. This listing includes about 540,000 distinct CDR3 sequences. Details on this clonotype: Its antigen is unknown.

This CDR3 is 19 amino acids long. Germline lookup yields CDR1 SGDLS and CDR2 YYNGEE. Source material: blood T cells: a sorted CD56 or NKG2C T cell subset, CD4+ or CD8+ T cells, or bulk PBMC T cells (not recorded which). The V and J genes are TRBV9 and TRBJ2-2; TCRdb returns TRBD1, unconfirmable since there is no DNA. This receptor was taken from a man aged 18 to 29 in good health. The CDR3 is CASSSPGQGAKTNTGELFF.